This T cell receptor beta chain was identified during a study of siplizumab effects on memory and regulatory T cells. The CDR3 has 15 amino acids. V lost 1 base to trimming and J lost 10 bases, with 17 bases between them. In germline, CDR1 is KGHSH, CDR2 LQKENI. This table comes from immunoSEQ multiplex PCR, and its TCRdb copy is limited to in-frame clones, with some not included. The data contain about 52,000 clones, under 98% of them singletons. This clone was seen only once. This sequence joins TRBV18 and TRBJ2-1, with D possibly matching TRBD2 (6 bases). Sample: naive CD4+ T cells sorted from blood. This sequence was found in a human donor in good health. The CDR3 DNA is TGTGCCAGCTCACCACGCCAGGGAGGAGCGGAAGAGCAGTTCTTC. Protein: CASSPRQGGAEEQFF.